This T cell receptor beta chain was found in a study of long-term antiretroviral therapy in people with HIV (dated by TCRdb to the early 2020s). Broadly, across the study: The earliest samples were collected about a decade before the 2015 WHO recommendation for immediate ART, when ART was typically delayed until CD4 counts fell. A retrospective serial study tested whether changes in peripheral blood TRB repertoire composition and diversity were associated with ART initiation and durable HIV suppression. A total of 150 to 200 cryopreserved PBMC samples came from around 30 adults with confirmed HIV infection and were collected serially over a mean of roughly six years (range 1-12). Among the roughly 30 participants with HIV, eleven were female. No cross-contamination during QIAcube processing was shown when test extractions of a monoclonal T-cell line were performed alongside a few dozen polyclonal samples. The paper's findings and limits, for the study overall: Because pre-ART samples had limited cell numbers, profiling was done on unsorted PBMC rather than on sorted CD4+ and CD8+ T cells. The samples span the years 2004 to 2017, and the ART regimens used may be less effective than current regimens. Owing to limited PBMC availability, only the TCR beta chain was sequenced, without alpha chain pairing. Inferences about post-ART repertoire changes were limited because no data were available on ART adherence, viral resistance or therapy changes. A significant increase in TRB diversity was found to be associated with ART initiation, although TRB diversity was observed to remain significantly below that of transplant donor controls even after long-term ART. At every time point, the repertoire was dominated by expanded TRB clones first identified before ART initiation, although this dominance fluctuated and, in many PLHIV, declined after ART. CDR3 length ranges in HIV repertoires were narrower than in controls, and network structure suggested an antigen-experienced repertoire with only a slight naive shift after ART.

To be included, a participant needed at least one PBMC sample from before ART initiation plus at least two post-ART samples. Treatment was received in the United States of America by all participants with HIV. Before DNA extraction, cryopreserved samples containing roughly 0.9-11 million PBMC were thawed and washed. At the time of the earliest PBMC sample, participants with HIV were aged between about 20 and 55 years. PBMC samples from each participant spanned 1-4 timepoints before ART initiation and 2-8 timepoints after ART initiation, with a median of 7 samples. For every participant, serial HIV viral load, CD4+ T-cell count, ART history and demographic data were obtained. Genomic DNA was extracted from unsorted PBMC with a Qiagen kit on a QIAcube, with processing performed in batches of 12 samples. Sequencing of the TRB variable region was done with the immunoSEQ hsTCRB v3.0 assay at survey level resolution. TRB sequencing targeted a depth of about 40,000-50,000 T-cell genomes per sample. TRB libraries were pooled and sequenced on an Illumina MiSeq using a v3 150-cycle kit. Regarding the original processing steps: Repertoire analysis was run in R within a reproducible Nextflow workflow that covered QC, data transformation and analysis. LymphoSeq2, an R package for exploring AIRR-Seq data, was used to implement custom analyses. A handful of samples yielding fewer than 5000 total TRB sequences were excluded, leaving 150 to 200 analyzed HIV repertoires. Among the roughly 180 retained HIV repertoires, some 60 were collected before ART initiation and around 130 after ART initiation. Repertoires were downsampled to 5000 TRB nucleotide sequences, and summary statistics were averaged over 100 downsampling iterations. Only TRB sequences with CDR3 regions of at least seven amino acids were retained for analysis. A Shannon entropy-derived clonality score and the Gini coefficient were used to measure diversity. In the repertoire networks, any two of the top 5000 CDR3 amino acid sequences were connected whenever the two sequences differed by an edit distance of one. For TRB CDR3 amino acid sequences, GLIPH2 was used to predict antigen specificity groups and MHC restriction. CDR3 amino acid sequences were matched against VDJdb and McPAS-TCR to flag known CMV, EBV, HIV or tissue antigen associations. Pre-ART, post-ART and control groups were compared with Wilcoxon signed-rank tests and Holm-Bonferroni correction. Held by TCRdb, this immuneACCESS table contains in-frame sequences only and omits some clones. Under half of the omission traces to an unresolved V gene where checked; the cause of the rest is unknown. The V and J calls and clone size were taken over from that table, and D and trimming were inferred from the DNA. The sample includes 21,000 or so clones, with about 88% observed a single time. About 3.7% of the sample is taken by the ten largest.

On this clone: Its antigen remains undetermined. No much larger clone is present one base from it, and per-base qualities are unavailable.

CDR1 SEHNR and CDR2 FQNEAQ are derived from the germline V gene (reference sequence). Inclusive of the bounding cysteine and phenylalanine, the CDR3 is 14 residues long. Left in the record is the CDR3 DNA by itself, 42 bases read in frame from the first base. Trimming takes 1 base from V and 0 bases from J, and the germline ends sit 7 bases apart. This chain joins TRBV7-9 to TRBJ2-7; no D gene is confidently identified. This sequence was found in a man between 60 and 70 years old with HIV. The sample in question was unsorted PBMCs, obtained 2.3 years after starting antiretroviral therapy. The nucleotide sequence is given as TGTGCCAGCAGCTTAGTAGCCAGCTCCTACGAGCAGTACTTC. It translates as CASSLVASSYEQYF.